The subject of this entry is one TCR beta chain. Its antigen is as yet unknown. The data derive from a study of lymphopenia after photon versus proton radiotherapy. Germline CDR1 is MDHEN and CDR2 is SYDVKM. V gave up 6 bases and J gave up 8 bases, with 10 bases separating them. CDR3 length equals 11 residues. Some clones are missing from TCRdb's copy, which holds only in-frame ones; the method was immunoSEQ multiplex PCR. Of about 55,000 clones listed, approximately 84% are singletons. General study findings and limits: A bigger post-nadir fall in TCR diversity correlated inversely with survival time in deceased patients. Relative stability marked proton patients; photon patients lost diversity and naive cells. After lymphocyte nadir, photon-treated repertoires showed oligoclonal expansion, especially CD8+ Temra.

The source of this sequence is a man aged 60-69 years with pancreatic cancer. Sequencing was performed on peripheral blood, taken from a patient treated with proton-based radiotherapy. The chain links TRBV28 to TRBJ1-2; no firm D call. CDR3 nucleotide sequence: TGTGCCAGCAGCCCTGGGTACGGCTACACCTTC. Its protein product is CASSPGYGYTF.